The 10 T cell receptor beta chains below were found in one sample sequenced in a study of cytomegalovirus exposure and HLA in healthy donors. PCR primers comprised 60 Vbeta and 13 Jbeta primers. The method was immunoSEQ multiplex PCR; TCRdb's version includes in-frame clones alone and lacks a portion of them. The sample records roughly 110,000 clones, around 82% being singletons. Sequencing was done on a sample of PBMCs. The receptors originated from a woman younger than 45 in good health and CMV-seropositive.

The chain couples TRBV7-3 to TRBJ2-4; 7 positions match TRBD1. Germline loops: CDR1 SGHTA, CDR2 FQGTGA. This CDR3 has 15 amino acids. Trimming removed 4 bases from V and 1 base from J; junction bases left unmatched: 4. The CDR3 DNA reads TGTGCCAGCAGCTCCGGGACAGAGGCCAAAAACATTCAGTACTTC. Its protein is CASSSGTEAKNIQYF. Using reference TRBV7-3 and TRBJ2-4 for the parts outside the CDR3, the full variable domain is GAGVSQTPSNKVTEKGKYVELRCDPISGHTALYWYRQSLGQGPEFLIYFQGTGAADDSGLPNDRFFAVRPEGSVSTLKIQRTERGDSAVYLCASSSGTEAKNIQYFGAGTRLSVL.

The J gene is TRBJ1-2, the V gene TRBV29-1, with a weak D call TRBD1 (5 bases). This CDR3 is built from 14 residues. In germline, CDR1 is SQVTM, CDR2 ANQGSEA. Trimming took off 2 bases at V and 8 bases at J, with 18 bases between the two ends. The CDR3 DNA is TGCAGCGTTGAAAGGGGTGAGGTAAATGGGGGCTACACCTTC. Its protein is CSVERGEVNGGYTF. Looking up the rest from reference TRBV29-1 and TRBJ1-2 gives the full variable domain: SAVISQKPSRDICQRGTSLTIQCQVDSQVTMMFWYRQQPGQSLTLIATANQGSEATYESGFVIDKFPISRPNLTFSTLTVSNMSPEDSSIYLCSVERGEVNGGYTFGSGTRLTVV.

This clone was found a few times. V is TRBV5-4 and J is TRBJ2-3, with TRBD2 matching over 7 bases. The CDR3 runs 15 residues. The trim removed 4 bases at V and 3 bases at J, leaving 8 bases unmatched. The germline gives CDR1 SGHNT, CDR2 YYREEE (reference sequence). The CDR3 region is CASSLSGGGTDTQYF. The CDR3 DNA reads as TGTGCCAGCAGCCTCTCTGGGGGAGGGACAGATACGCAGTATTTT.

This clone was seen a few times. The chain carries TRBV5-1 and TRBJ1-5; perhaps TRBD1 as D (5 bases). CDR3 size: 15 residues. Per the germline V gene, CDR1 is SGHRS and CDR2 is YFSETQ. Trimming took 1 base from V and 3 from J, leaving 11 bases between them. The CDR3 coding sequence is TGCGCCAGCAGCTTGTCCGACAGTAACAATCAGCCCCAGCATTTT. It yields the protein CASSLSDSNNQPQHF.

The CDR3 loop is CASGLSQVYGYTF. The CDR3 DNA sequence: TGTGCTAGTGGTTTGTCGCAGGTCTATGGCTACACCTTC. The chain carries TRBV12-5 and TRBJ1-2, with D hard to call. Germline lookup yields CDR1 LGHNT and CDR2 FRNRAP. V was shortened by 2 bases and J by 4 bases, with 8 bases between the two germline ends. This CDR3 spans 13 amino acids.

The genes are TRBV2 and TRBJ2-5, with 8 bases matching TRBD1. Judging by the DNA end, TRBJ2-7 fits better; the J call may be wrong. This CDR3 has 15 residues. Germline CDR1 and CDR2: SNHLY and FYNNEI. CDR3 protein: CASSSTGQELYEQYF. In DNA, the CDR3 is TGTGCCAGCAGTTCAACGGGACAGGAATTATACGAGCAGTACTTC.

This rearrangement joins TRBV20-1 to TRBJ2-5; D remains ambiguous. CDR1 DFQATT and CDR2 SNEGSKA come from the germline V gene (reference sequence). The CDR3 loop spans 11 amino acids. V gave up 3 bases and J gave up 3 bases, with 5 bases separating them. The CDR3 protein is CSASPEETQYF. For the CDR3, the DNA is TGCAGTGCTAGTCCGGAAGAGACCCAGTACTTC.

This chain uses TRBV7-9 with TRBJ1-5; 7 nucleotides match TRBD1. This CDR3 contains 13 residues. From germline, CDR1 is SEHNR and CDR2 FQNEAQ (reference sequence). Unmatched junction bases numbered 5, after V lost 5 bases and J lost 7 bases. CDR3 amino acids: CASSDNRGQPQHF. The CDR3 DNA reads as TGTGCCAGCAGCGATAACAGGGGCCAGCCCCAGCATTTT.

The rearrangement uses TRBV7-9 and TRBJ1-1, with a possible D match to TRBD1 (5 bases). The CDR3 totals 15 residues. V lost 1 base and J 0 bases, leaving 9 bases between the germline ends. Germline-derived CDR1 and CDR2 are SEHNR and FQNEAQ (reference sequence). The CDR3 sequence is CASSLVGRVNTEAFF. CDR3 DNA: TGTGCCAGCAGCTTAGTTGGCAGGGTGAACACTGAAGCTTTCTTT.

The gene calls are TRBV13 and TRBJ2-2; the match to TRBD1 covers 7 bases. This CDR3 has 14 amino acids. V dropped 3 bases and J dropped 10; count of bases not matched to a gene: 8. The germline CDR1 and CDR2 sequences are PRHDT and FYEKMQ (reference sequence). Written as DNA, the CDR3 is TGTGCCAGCAGCTTGACGATAGGGACAGAGGAGCTGTTTTTT. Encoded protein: CASSLTIGTEELFF.